This TCR beta chain was sequenced during a study of siplizumab effects on memory and regulatory T cells. Whole-study findings and limits: Confirmation was lacking for the suppressive function of proliferating Tregs derived from siplizumab cultures. Unstimulated naive T cells seemed to show more diversity than memory cells did, and they also seemed to be among the major contributors to the alloresponse. Sequences below about 10^-5 frequency were poorly captured, and few alloreactive clones mapped to unstimulated subsets.

Concerning this clone itself: Its target is not known.

The CDR3 has 14 residues. The germline V gene encodes CDR1 MGHDK and CDR2 SYGVNS. V was clipped by 1 base and J by 1 base, with 7 bases between them. Sequenced by immunoSEQ multiplex PCR; TCRdb stores in-frame clones only, minus some. The sample consists of about 91,000 clones, around 97% of them appearing once. This receptor was obtained from a human donor in good health. Input material: naive CD4+ T cells sorted from blood. The rearrangement links TRBV25-1 to TRBJ1-1, with a possible D match to TRBD1 (5 bases). Here the CDR3 DNA reads TGTGCCAGCAGTGAATCCCAGGGGAACACTGAAGCTTTCTTT. Translating gives CASSESQGNTEAFF.